The 25 T cell receptor beta chains given below trace back to one sample, sequenced in a study of persistence of HIV-infected CD4 T cells. Sequencing used immunoSEQ version 4 in survey mode. The table came from immunoSEQ multiplex PCR; TCRdb's copy has only in-frame clones and leaves some out. The table lists roughly 41,000 clones, 87% of them singletons. Cells were stimulated nonspecifically with anti-CD3/anti-CD28 magnetic beads. CD4+ T cells upregulating both CD40 ligand and CD69 were sorted as responding cells. The antigens these receptors bind are not known. The sample here was CD4+ T cells sorted from PBMCs after approximately 18-hour stimulation, taken from a patient who received antiretroviral therapy. Receptor source: an adult man with HIV who was CMV-seropositive.

This chain links TRBV15 with TRBJ1-2; maybe TRBD1 (6 bases). The V end lost 5 bases, the J end lost 4 bases, and 11 bases lay between the germline ends. The CDR3 covers 13 residues. CDR1 is LNHNV and CDR2 is YYDKDF in the germline V gene (reference sequence). Written as DNA, the CDR3 is TGTGCCACCAGCGAGGACAGCCCCTATGGCTACACCTTC. Its protein product is CATSEDSPYGYTF.

This chain uses TRBV6-5 with TRBJ1-1; 7 bases are shared with TRBD1. The V segment lost 5 bases and the J segment 0 bases; nucleotides outside the gene matches: 3. The CDR3 has 14 residues. Germline V lookup: CDR1 MNHEY, CDR2 SVGAGI. CDR3 sequence: CASSRDSMNTEAFF. CDR3 coding DNA: TGTGCCAGCAGTCGGGACAGCATGAACACTGAAGCTTTCTTT.

The chain carries TRBV5-6 and TRBJ1-1, with D unresolved. Trimming left V 5 bases short and J 1 base short, with 12 bases between. Germline loops: CDR1 SGHDT, CDR2 YYEEEE. CDR3 length: 14 amino acids. CDR3 sequence (DNA): TGTGCCAGCAGTTTCCGTGGGTCGAACACTGAAGCTTTCTTT. Protein: CASSFRGSNTEAFF.

The chain combines TRBV19 with TRBJ1-2; 8 nucleotides line up with TRBD1. The length of the CDR3 is 15 residues. Germline V gene data show CDR1 as LNHDA and CDR2 as SQIVND (reference sequence). V gave up 6 bases and J gave up 0 bases; unmatched junction bases: 6. CDR3 region: CASSTDRGANYGYTF. CDR3 nucleotides: TGTGCCAGTAGCACCGACAGGGGAGCTAACTATGGCTACACCTTC.

The chain has TRBV25-1 and TRBJ2-2; D unresolved. The CDR3 consists of 11 residues. Germline assignment: CDR1 MGHDK and CDR2 SYGVNS. V lost 10 bases and J 7 bases, leaving 10 bases between the germline ends. As DNA, the CDR3 is TGTGCCACCCCTCGGTTCGGGGAGCTGTTTTTT. Its protein product is CATPRFGELFF.

J is TRBJ2-2 and V is TRBV7-2; TRBD2 agrees at 10 bases. This CDR3 comprises 17 residues. Germline V lookup: CDR1 SGHTA, CDR2 FQGNSA. J lost 2 bases, V lost 2 bases, and 5 bases had no gene match. The CDR3 is CASSLRLAGGNTGELFF. The CDR3 DNA reads as TGTGCCAGCAGCTTAAGATTAGCGGGGGGTAACACCGGGGAGCTGTTTTTT.

The chain links TRBV28 to TRBJ1-2; 12 bases line up with TRBD1. The V gene's germline CDR1 is MDHEN and CDR2 SYDVKM. Losses at the gene ends were 1 base for V and 8 bases for J; bases not matched to a gene: 14. This CDR3 region has 18 residues. The DNA for the CDR3 is TGTGCCAGCAGTTTATTGGCTTTTGGGACAGGGGGCGAGGTGGGCTACACCTTC. As protein: CASSLLAFGTGGEVGYTF.

V usage is TRBV27 and J usage is TRBJ2-3, with a tentative D call TRBD2 (5 bases). Germline CDR1 reads MNHEY; CDR2 reads SMNVEV (reference sequence). The CDR3 loop spans 19 amino acids. Trimming left V 1 base short and J 1 base short, with 21 bases between. The chain's CDR3 is CASSLLRTTGRTRTDTQYF. CDR3 nucleotide sequence: TGTGCCAGCAGTTTATTGAGAACTACGGGAAGGACTCGCACAGATACGCAGTATTTT.

V usage is TRBV2 and J usage is TRBJ1-1; the D gene is possibly TRBD1 (6 bases). The CDR3 loop spans 13 amino acids. Germline V gives CDR1 SNHLY, CDR2 FYNNEI. Trimming shortened V by 1 base and J by 6 bases, and 9 bases separated the two germline ends. CDR3 loop: CASSEDGGAEAFF. CDR3 DNA: TGTGCCAGCAGTGAAGACGGGGGCGCTGAAGCTTTCTTT.

This chain links TRBV10-3 with TRBJ1-4; the D gene is possibly TRBD1 (6 bases). There are 13 residues in the CDR3. Trimming removed 11 bases at V and 8 bases at J, with 18 bases between. Germline V gene sequence: CDR1 ENHRY, CDR2 SYGVKD. Here the CDR3 DNA reads TGTGCCTCTCAAGGGGGAACGACGGAAAAACTGTTTTTT. Translation gives CASQGGTTEKLFF.

The J gene is TRBJ2-5, the V gene TRBV15; 7 bases align to TRBD2. The ends lost 8 bases at V and 1 base at J; junction bases unmatched: 7. The CDR3 contains 14 residues. The V gene's germline CDR1 is LNHNV and CDR2 YYDKDF (reference sequence). The CDR3 DNA reads as TGTGCCACCTCGAAGGGACTACCCCAAGAGACCCAGTACTTC. Translation: CATSKGLPQETQYF.

This clone was seen a single time. This chain links TRBV19 with TRBJ1-4, with 9 bases matching TRBD1. The germline V gene has CDR1 LNHDA and CDR2 SQIVND (reference sequence). The CDR3 has 13 amino acids. V lost 4 bases and J lost 13; bases outside the gene matches: 7. CDR3 sequence (DNA): TGTGCCAGTAGTAGCGGGACAGGGTTGGTACTGTTTTTT. As protein: CASSSGTGLVLFF.

This chain uses TRBV2 with TRBJ2-5; D not certain. The ends were cut back, 7 bases at V and 2 bases at J, with 5 bases in the middle. This CDR3 comprises 11 residues. CDR1 is SNHLY, CDR2 FYNNEI, per germline. For the CDR3, the DNA is TGTGCCAGCACTCAGCAAGAGACCCAGTACTTC. It translates to CASTQQETQYF.

J is TRBJ1-5 and V is TRBV6-1; D not certain. The V gene lost 1 base and the J gene lost 5 bases, with 6 bases spanning the gap. Germline values: CDR1 MNHNS, CDR2 SASEGT. The CDR3 contains 13 residues. DNA of the CDR3: TGTGCCAGCAGTGAAGGCACCTATCAGCCCCAGCATTTT. Residues: CASSEGTYQPQHF.

This sequence joins TRBV10-3 and TRBJ1-2; D is perhaps TRBD1 (6 bases). In germline, CDR1 is ENHRY, CDR2 SYGVKD. V was pared by 2 bases and J by 7 bases, with 14 bases between. This CDR3 region has 14 residues. CDR3 sequence reads: CAISEQQGRSGYTF. DNA for the CDR3: TGTGCCATCAGTGAGCAACAGGGACGAAGTGGCTACACCTTC.

The gene calls are TRBV7-2 and TRBJ2-1, with TRBD1 as a possible D gene (6 bases). V was pared by 3 bases and J by 6 bases, with 18 bases between. The V gene's germline CDR1 is SGHTA and CDR2 FQGNSA. This CDR3 region has 16 residues. CDR3 amino acids: CASSLGFGGAGNEQFF. The CDR3 nucleotides read TGTGCCAGCAGCTTGGGATTTGGGGGCGCGGGCAATGAGCAGTTCTTC.

This clone was seen only once. This chain links TRBV6-2 or TRBV6-3 with TRBJ1-2; 8 nucleotides match TRBD1. CDR3 length equals 15 residues. V was clipped by 5 bases and J by 2 bases; unmatched bases: 7. Germline V lookup: CDR1 MNHEY, CDR2 SVGEGT. CDR3 coding DNA: TGTGCCAGCAGTCAAACCGGGACAGGCAACTATGGCTACACCTTC. It yields the protein CASSQTGTGNYGYTF.

The rearrangement joins TRBV30 to TRBJ1-3; D possibly corresponds to TRBD1 (6 bases). Germline-derived CDR1 and CDR2 are GTSNPN and SVGIG (reference sequence). The CDR3 consists of 15 residues. The V end lost 3 bases, the J end lost 4 bases, and 16 bases lay between the germline ends. The DNA for the CDR3 is TGTGCCTGGAGGGACAGCAACCTTCTCGGAAACACCATATATTTT. It is translated as CAWRDSNLLGNTIYF.

The CDR3 DNA reads TGTGCCAGCAGCGCCGGGGGATTGGGTAATGAAAAACTGTTTTTT. Amino acids: CASSAGGLGNEKLFF. J is TRBJ1-4 and V is TRBV5-8, with D tentatively TRBD1 (5 bases). The CDR3 totals 15 residues. Germline-derived CDR1 and CDR2 are SGHTS and YDEGEE. V shed 4 bases and J shed 4 bases, with 14 bases lying between them.

The rearrangement joins TRBV28 to TRBJ1-1, with TRBD1 matching over 9 bases. Germline CDR1 MDHEN, CDR2 SYDVKM. The CDR3 consists of 12 residues. The V and J ends lost 4 bases and 8 bases, in that order; junction bases with no gene match: 2. In DNA, the CDR3 is TGTGCCAGCAGTTGGGGACAGGGAGAAGCTTTCTTT. Residues: CASSWGQGEAFF.

The chain couples TRBV6-5 to TRBJ1-1; possibly TRBD1 for D (5 bases). Germline lookup yields CDR1 MNHEY and CDR2 SVGAGI. This CDR3 spans 14 amino acids. Trimming shortened V by 4 bases and J by 11 bases, and 20 bases separated the two germline ends. CDR3 DNA: TGTGCCAGCAGTTTCCGGGGCAAGTTGCAGAGGGCTTTCTTT. This gives the protein CASSFRGKLQRAFF.

The chain employs TRBV7-3 and TRBJ2-2; 11 bases line up with TRBD2. This CDR3 is built from 18 residues. Germline CDR1 is SGHTA and CDR2 is FQGTGA. V lost 4 bases, J lost 2 bases, and 9 bases stayed unmatched. CDR3 in amino acids: CASSSDGLAGGNTGELFF. DNA for the CDR3: TGTGCCAGCAGCTCAGACGGCCTAGCGGGAGGCAACACCGGGGAGCTGTTTTTT.

The chain joins TRBV5-5 to TRBJ2-5; D gene ambiguous. From germline, CDR1 is SGHKS and CDR2 YYEKEE (reference sequence). CDR3 length equals 15 residues. V shed 1 base and J shed 5 bases, with 15 bases lying between them. The CDR3 region has the DNA TGTGCCAGCAGCTTGATGTTCGGTCGATCCGAGACCCAGTACTTC. Translation gives CASSLMFGRSETQYF.

V usage is TRBV6-5 and J usage is TRBJ2-5; D call uncertain. V was pared by 6 bases and J by 5 bases, with 10 bases between. Germline CDR1 and CDR2: MNHEY and SVGAGI. This CDR3 is 12 amino acids long. This CDR3 is CASSDFGETQYF. CDR3 coding DNA: TGTGCCAGCAGCGACTTCGGGGAGACCCAGTACTTC.

V and J are TRBV14 and TRBJ1-2, with D unclear. Germline V gene sequence: CDR1 SGHDN, CDR2 FVKESK. Trimming took 1 base from V and 5 from J, leaving 14 bases between them. The CDR3 totals 15 residues. For the CDR3, the DNA is TGTGCCAGCAGCCAAGGGATCCACGCATTTTATGGCTACACCTTC. It specifies CASSQGIHAFYGYTF.